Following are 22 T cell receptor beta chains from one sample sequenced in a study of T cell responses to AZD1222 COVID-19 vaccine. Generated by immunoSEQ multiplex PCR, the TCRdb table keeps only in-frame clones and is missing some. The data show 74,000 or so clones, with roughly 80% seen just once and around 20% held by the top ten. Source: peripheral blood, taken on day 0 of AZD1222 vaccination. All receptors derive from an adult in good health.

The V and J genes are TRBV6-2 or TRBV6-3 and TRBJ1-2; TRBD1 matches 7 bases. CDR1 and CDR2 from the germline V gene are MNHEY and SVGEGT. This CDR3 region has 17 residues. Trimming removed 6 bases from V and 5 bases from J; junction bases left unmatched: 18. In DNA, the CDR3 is TGTGCCAGCAGCCCCGGACAGGCGCTCCACAATTCTTATGGCTACACCTTC. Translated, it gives CASSPGQALHNSYGYTF.

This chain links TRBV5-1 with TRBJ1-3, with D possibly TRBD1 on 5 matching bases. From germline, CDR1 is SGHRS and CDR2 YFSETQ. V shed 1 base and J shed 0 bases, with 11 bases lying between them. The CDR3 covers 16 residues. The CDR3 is CASSLYGTGSGNTIYF. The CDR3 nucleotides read TGCGCCAGCAGCTTGTATGGGACCGGCTCTGGAAACACCATATATTTT.

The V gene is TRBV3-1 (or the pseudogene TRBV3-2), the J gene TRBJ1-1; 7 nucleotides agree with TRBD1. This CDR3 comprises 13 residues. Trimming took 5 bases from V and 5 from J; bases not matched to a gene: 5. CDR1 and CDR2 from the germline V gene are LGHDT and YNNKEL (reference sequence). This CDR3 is CASSGPGQTEAFF. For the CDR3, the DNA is TGTGCCAGCAGCGGGCCGGGACAGACTGAAGCTTTCTTT.

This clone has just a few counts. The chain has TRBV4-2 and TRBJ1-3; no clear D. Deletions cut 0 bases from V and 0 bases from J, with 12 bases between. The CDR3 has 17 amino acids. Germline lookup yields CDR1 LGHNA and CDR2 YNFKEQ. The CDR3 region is CASSQEWNSPSGNTIYF. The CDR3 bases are TGTGCCAGCAGCCAAGAATGGAACAGCCCCTCTGGAAACACCATATATTTT.

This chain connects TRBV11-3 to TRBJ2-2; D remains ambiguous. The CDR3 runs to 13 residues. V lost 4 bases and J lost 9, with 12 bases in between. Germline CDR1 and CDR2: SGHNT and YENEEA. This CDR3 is CASSYRSGRELFF. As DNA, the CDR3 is TGTGCCAGCAGCTACCGATCCGGGCGGGAGCTGTTTTTT.

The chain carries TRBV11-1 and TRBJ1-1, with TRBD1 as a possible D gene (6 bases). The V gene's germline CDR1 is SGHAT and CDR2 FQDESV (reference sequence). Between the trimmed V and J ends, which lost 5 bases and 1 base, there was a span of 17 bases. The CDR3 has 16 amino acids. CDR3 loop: CASSPWRGPQNTEAFF. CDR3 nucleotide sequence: TGTGCCAGCAGCCCATGGCGGGGGCCCCAGAACACTGAAGCTTTCTTT.

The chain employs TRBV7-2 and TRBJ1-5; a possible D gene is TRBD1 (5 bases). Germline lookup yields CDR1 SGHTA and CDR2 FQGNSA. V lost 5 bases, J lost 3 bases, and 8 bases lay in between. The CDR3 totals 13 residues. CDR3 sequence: CASSRQYNQPQHF. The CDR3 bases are TGTGCCAGCAGCCGACAGTACAATCAGCCCCAGCATTTT.

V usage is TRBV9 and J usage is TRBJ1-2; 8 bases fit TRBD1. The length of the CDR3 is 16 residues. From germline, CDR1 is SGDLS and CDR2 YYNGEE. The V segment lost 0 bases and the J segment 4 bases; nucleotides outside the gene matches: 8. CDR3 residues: CASSVGAGGRGYGYTF. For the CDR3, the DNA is TGTGCCAGCAGCGTAGGGGCAGGGGGCCGAGGCTATGGCTACACCTTC.

Here the CDR3 reads CASSLGFDREGGYTF. The CDR3 nucleotides are TGTGCCAGCAGCTTGGGCTTCGACAGGGAAGGTGGCTACACCTTC. The rearrangement joins TRBV7-9 to TRBJ1-2; TRBD1 agrees at 7 bases. The germline gives CDR1 SEHNR, CDR2 FQNEAQ (reference sequence). Losses at the gene ends were 3 bases for V and 7 bases for J; bases not matched to a gene: 11. The CDR3 loop spans 15 amino acids.

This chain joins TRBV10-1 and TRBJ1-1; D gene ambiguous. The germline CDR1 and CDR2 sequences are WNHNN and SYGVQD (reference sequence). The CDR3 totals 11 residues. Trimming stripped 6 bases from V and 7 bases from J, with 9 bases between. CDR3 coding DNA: TGCGCCAGCAGCCACGGTCATGAAGCTTTCTTT. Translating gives CASSHGHEAFF.

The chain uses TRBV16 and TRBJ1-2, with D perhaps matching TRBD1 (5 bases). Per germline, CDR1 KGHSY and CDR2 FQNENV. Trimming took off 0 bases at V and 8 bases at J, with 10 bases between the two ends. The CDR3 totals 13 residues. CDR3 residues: CASSQSWGGGYTF. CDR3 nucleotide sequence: TGTGCCAGCAGCCAATCGTGGGGGGGAGGCTACACCTTC.

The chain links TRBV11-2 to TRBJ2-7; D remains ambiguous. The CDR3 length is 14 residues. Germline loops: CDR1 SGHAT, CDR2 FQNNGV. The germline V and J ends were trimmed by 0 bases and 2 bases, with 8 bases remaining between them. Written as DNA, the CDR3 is TGTGCCAGCAGCTTAGATGTCGGCCCCTACGAGCAGTACTTC. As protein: CASSLDVGPYEQYF. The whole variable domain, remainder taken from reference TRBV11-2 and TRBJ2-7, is EAGVAQSPRYKIIEKRQSVAFWCNPISGHATLYWYQQILGQGPKLLIQFQNNGVVDDSQLPKDRFSAERLKGVDSTLKIQPAKLEDSAVYLCASSLDVGPYEQYFGPGTRLTVT.

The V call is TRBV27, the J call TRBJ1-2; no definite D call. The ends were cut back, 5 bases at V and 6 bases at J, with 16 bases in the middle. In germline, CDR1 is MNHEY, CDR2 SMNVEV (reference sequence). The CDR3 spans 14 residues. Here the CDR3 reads CASSPAHFGDGYTF. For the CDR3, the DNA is TGTGCCAGCAGTCCCGCGCATTTTGGGGATGGCTACACCTTC.

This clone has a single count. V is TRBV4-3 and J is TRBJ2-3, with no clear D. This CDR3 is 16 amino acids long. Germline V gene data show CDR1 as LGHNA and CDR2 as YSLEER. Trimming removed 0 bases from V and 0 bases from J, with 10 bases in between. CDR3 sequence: CASSQEYRRSTDTQYF. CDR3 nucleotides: TGCGCCAGCAGCCAAGAATACAGACGCAGCACAGATACGCAGTATTTT.

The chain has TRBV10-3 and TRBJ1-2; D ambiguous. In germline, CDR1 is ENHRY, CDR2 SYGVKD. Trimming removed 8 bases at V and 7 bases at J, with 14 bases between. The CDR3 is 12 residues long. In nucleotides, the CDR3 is TGTGCCATCGGAAGGATTTCTGGTGGCTACACCTTC. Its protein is CAIGRISGGYTF.

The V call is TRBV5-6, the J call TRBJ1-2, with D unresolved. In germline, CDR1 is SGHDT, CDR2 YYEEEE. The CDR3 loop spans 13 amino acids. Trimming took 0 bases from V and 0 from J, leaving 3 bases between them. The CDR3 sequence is CASSLAPNYGYTF. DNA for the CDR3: TGTGCCAGCAGCTTGGCCCCTAACTATGGCTACACCTTC.

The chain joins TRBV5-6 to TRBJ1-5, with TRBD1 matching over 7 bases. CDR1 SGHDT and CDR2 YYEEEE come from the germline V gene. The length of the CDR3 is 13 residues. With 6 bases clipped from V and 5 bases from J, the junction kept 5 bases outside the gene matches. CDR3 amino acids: CASNLQGDQPQHF. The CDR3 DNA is TGTGCCAGCAACCTCCAGGGGGATCAGCCCCAGCATTTT.

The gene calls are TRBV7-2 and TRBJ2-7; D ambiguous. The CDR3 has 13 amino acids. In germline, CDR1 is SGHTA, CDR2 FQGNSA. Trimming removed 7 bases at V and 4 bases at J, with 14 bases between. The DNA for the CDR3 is TGTGCCAGCACCACTCCGAATAATTACGAGCAGTACTTC. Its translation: CASTTPNNYEQYF.

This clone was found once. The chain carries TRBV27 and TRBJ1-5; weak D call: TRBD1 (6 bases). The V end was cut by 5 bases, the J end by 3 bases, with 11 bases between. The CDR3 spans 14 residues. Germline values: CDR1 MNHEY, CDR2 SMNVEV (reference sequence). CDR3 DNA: TGTGCCAGCAGTCGGACAGCTCACAATCAGCCCCAGCATTTT. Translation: CASSRTAHNQPQHF.

This CDR3 reads CAWKGLADTQYF. The CDR3 nucleotides read TGTGCCTGGAAAGGATTGGCAGATACGCAGTATTTT. J is TRBJ2-3 and V is TRBV30; D is unclear. The germline CDR1 and CDR2 sequences are GTSNPN and SVGIG (reference sequence). There are 12 residues in the CDR3. Trimming removed 4 bases from V and 4 bases from J, with 9 bases in between.

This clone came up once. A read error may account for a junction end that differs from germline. CDR3 sequence reads: CASSYSHEQYF. DNA of the CDR3: TGTGCCAGCAGTTACTCCCACGAGCAGTACTTC. The rearrangement uses TRBV6-2 or TRBV6-3 and TRBJ2-7, with D unresolved. The germline gives CDR1 MNHEY, CDR2 SVGEGT. The CDR3 is 11 amino acids.

Here the CDR3 DNA reads TGTGCCAGCACCCCTAGGACATCCCAACTAAGTGGAGCTTTCTTT. It encodes CASTPRTSQLSGAFF. V is TRBV18 and J is TRBJ1-1; weak D call: TRBD1 (5 bases). With 8 bases removed from V and 10 bases from J, the gap between germline ends came to 26 bases. The CDR3 is made up of 15 amino acids. The germline gives CDR1 KGHSH, CDR2 LQKENI.